Listed below are T cell receptor beta chains from one sample, sequenced in a study of cytomegalovirus exposure and HLA in healthy donors. Profiling relied on immunoSEQ multiplex PCR, and the TCRdb table lists in-frame clones only, not all of them. The sample has some 270,000 clones, 80% to 90% seen once; the top ten hold roughly 0.99%. Material for sequencing was PBMCs. These receptors were collected from a woman aged 18-29 years in good health and CMV-seronegative. CDR3s include the opening cysteine and the closing phenylalanine or tryptophan. The D gene is left open where the match is weak. Clone size, where shown, is once, few, many, or a class for clones that have expanded.

CDR3 DNA,CDR3 protein,D gene,clone size,J gene,V gene
TGTGCCAGCAGCGTAGGAATGCCGACTAGCTTTACTTCATACGAGCAGTACTTC,CASSVGMPTSFTSYEQYF,TRBD2,.,TRBJ2-7,TRBV9
TGTGCCACCAGCAGAGATTTACAGGGAGGGGACATTCAGTACTTC,CATSRDLQGGDIQYF,.,.,TRBJ2-4,TRBV15
TGTGCCAGCAATTTAGGCAGGGCGGACACTGAAGCTTTCTTT,CASNLGRADTEAFF,.,.,TRBJ1-1,TRBV5-8
TGTGCCAGCAGGGGGGTGACTAGCGGGGGCCTCACAGATACGCAGTATTTT,CASRGVTSGGLTDTQYF,TRBD2,.,TRBJ2-3,TRBV27
TGTGCCAGCAGCTCCGGACAGGTGAGTTTCGCCGGGGAGCTGTTTTTT,CASSSGQVSFAGELFF,TRBD1,.,TRBJ2-2,TRBV5-7
TGCAGCGTGAACCCCCACCCCGGGTCTTCTGGAAACACCATATATTTT,CSVNPHPGSSGNTIYF,.,.,TRBJ1-3,TRBV29-1
TGCGCCAGCAGCCCCGGGACAGGGATTGGTGGCTACACCTTC,CASSPGTGIGGYTF,TRBD1,.,TRBJ1-2,TRBV4-3
TGTGCCAGCAGCTCCGACTACTATGGGACAGATACGCAGTATTTT,CASSSDYYGTDTQYF,.,.,TRBJ2-3,TRBV5-6
TGCGCCAGCAGCTTGGCTAGGGGGCTCTACGAGCAGTACTTC,CASSLARGLYEQYF,TRBD1,.,TRBJ2-7,TRBV5-1
TGCGCCAGCAGTGAGTCGACGAGTAGGGGCGTGAGCTATGGCTACACCTTC,CASSESTSRGVSYGYTF,.,.,TRBJ1-2,TRBV10-1
TGCGCCAGCAGCGAATTAGCGGGGACACAAGAGACCCAGTACTTC,CASSELAGTQETQYF,TRBD2,.,TRBJ2-5,TRBV5-1
TGTGCCAGCAGTTCTCACAGGGTGTGGGACACTGAAGCTTTCTTT,CASSSHRVWDTEAFF,.,.,TRBJ1-1,TRBV6-5
TGCGCCAGCAGCTTGGTGGGGGGAAACTCCTACAATGAGCAGTTCTTC,CASSLVGGNSYNEQFF,.,.,TRBJ2-1,TRBV5-1
TGTGCCAGCAGCTTAAGAGTAGCGGGGGAAGAGACCCAGTACTTC,CASSLRVAGEETQYF,TRBD2,.,TRBJ2-5,TRBV7-9
TGTGCCAGCAGCGTAGAAGCGGGGCTATCCTACGAGCAGTACTTC,CASSVEAGLSYEQYF,TRBD2,.,TRBJ2-7,TRBV9
TGTGCCTGGAGCCGAGACAGATACGAGCAGTACTTC,CAWSRDRYEQYF,.,.,TRBJ2-7,TRBV30
TGCAGCGTTGAAAAGGGGACAGGGAGAATGGCCTACGAGCAGTACTTC,CSVEKGTGRMAYEQYF,TRBD1,.,TRBJ2-7,TRBV29-1
TGTGCCATTGACGGACTAGCGGGATACAATGAGCAGTTCTTC,CAIDGLAGYNEQFF,TRBD2,.,TRBJ2-1,TRBV2
TGTGCCTGGAGTGTACGATCGGCAGGGGATGGCTACACCTTC,CAWSVRSAGDGYTF,.,.,TRBJ1-2,TRBV30
TGTGCCAGCAGCGTAATCGGTGGTGGCTCCTACAATGAGCAGTTCTTC,CASSVIGGGSYNEQFF,.,once,TRBJ2-1,TRBV9
TGTGCCAGCATCCCCCCGACGACAGGGGGCTTGCATGAGCAGTTCTTC,CASIPPTTGGLHEQFF,TRBD1,.,TRBJ2-1,TRBV5-6
TGTGCCAGCAGTGATAATTCAGGGTATATCCTCTATGGCTACACCTTC,CASSDNSGYILYGYTF,.,.,TRBJ1-2,TRBV2
TGTGCTAGTGGTTTCCCGGGGGACTACCCCTACGAGCAGTACTTC,CASGFPGDYPYEQYF,TRBD2,.,TRBJ2-7,TRBV12-5
TGTGCCAGCACCCGGCGGGAACGAGCGGGGAGCCTCTACGAGCAGTACTTC,CASTRRERAGSLYEQYF,TRBD2,.,TRBJ2-7,TRBV27
TGTGCCAGCACCCCGGACAGGCAAAGGACTGAAGCTTTCTTT,CASTPDRQRTEAFF,TRBD1,.,TRBJ1-1,TRBV2
TGTGCCAGCAGCCGAGGGACTAGCGGGTTCCGGGATACGCAGTATTTT,CASSRGTSGFRDTQYF,TRBD2,.,TRBJ2-3,TRBV11-1
TGCGCCAGCAGCCAATCTATCGTAGGGGGTGGACAAGAGACCCAGTACTTC,CASSQSIVGGGQETQYF,.,.,TRBJ2-5,TRBV4-1
TGTGCCAGCAGACCGGACAGGGGAGGCTACACCTTC,CASRPDRGGYTF,TRBD1,.,TRBJ1-2,TRBV6-5
TGTGCCAGCTCATCGGACAGCAGAGACTACGAGCAGTACTTC,CASSSDSRDYEQYF,.,.,TRBJ2-7,TRBV18
TGTGCCAGCAGCGTAGGAGTAGCGGGGGGACCAATCACAGATACGCAGTATTTT,CASSVGVAGGPITDTQYF,TRBD2,.,TRBJ2-3,TRBV9
TGCGCCAGCAGCTGGGTGGGGACAGGGCAAGAGACCCAGTACTTC,CASSWVGTGQETQYF,TRBD1,.,TRBJ2-5,TRBV5-1
TGTGCCTGGAGTTCGATGGGCTCGAACACTGAAGCTTTCTTT,CAWSSMGSNTEAFF,.,.,TRBJ1-1,TRBV30
TGCGCCAGCAGCTCTCCAGGGCGGAACACTGAAGCTTTCTTT,CASSSPGRNTEAFF,.,.,TRBJ1-1,TRBV5-1
TGTGCCAGCACCTGGACAGGGGCCTCCTCCGAACAGTACTTC,CASTWTGASSEQYF,TRBD1,.,TRBJ2-7,TRBV7-9
TGTGCCAGCAGTTCGGGACAGGGATCCCACGAGCAGTACTTC,CASSSGQGSHEQYF,TRBD1,.,TRBJ2-7,TRBV27
TGTGCCAGTGGGCGGGACGGGAATTCACCCCTCCACTTT,CASGRDGNSPLHF,.,.,TRBJ1-6,TRBV2
TGTGCCAGCAGCTTCCCACAGGGGTCAGATACGCAGTATTTT,CASSFPQGSDTQYF,TRBD1,.,TRBJ2-3,TRBV11-3
TGCGCCAGCAGCCAACGGGGGGTCGACTACGAGCAGTACTTC,CASSQRGVDYEQYF,TRBD2,.,TRBJ2-7,TRBV4-1
TGTGCCAGCAGTAATCCGGGACAGGGAGGGGACGAGCAGTACTTC,CASSNPGQGGDEQYF,TRBD1,.,TRBJ2-7,TRBV5-4
TGTGCCAGCAGCTACAGGGGAACCTACAATGAGCAGTTCTTC,CASSYRGTYNEQFF,TRBD1,.,TRBJ2-1,TRBV27
TGTGCCATCAGTCCTTCAGGGGCCAATCAGCCCCAGCATTTT,CAISPSGANQPQHF,.,.,TRBJ1-5,TRBV10-3
TGTGCCAGCAGCTTAGTAAGCGGGCGGGACACCGGGGAGCTGTTTTTT,CASSLVSGRDTGELFF,.,once,TRBJ2-2,TRBV7-8
TGTGCCAGCAGACCCACAGGGCGAGTTAACTATGGCTACACCTTC,CASRPTGRVNYGYTF,.,.,TRBJ1-2,TRBV6-5
TGTGCCAGCAGCTACAGGGATGGTTACACTGAAGCTTTCTTT,CASSYRDGYTEAFF,.,.,TRBJ1-1,TRBV14
TGTGCCAGCAGCATGCAAGAGGGGGCATCAGGGCCCTACGAGCAGTACTTC,CASSMQEGASGPYEQYF,TRBD1,.,TRBJ2-7,TRBV5-8
TGCGCCAGCAGTGTTACCGGCGAGCAGTACTTC,CASSVTGEQYF,.,few,TRBJ2-7,TRBV10-1
TGTGCCAGCAGCTCGGTGGGGACAGGGCACCTTTACGAGCAGTACTTC,CASSSVGTGHLYEQYF,TRBD1,.,TRBJ2-7,TRBV11-3
TGCGCCAGCAGCCAGTTACAGGGTAATAATTCACCCCTCCACTTT,CASSQLQGNNSPLHF,.,.,TRBJ1-6,TRBV4-3
TGTGCCAGCCCCCTGCGGACTATTCCCTACGAGCAGTACTTC,CASPLRTIPYEQYF,.,.,TRBJ2-7,TRBV21-1
TGCGCCAGCAGCCCAAATAGCCAATTCTACGAGCAGTACTTC,CASSPNSQFYEQYF,.,.,TRBJ2-7,TRBV5-1
TGCGCCAGCAGCCACCCAGGGTCTGATGGCTACACCTTC,CASSHPGSDGYTF,.,few,TRBJ1-2,TRBV4-1
TGTGCCAGCAGGGGACAGGGATACCAGCTGTTTTTT,CASRGQGYQLFF,TRBD1,.,TRBJ2-2,TRBV7-8
TGCGCCAGCAGTGAGACAGTTAATTCACCCCTCCACTTT,CASSETVNSPLHF,.,.,TRBJ1-6,TRBV10-1
TGTGCCAGCAGCTACAATAACTATGGCTACACCTTC,CASSYNNYGYTF,.,.,TRBJ1-2,TRBV11-2
TGCAGCGCGAGACAGGGAAACTATGGCTACACCTTC,CSARQGNYGYTF,TRBD1,.,TRBJ1-2,TRBV29-1
TGTGCCAGCAGTTTAAAAGACCCAGGGTTGAGGTCCTACAATGAGCAGTTCTTC,CASSLKDPGLRSYNEQFF,.,.,TRBJ2-1,TRBV27
TGTGCCAGCTCACCAGGGACAGAGCTAAACTATGGCTACACCTTC,CASSPGTELNYGYTF,TRBD1,.,TRBJ1-2,TRBV18
TGTGCCAGCAGCTCCCCCCTCTATAGCACAGATACGCAGTATTTT,CASSSPLYSTDTQYF,.,.,TRBJ2-3,TRBV11-3
TGTGCCAGCAGCCAATATCTTTCCGGGTCGTACAATGAGCAGTTCTTC,CASSQYLSGSYNEQFF,.,.,TRBJ2-1,TRBV14
TGTGCCTGGACGGGGGGTTACGAGCAGTACTTC,CAWTGGYEQYF,TRBD2,.,TRBJ2-7,TRBV30